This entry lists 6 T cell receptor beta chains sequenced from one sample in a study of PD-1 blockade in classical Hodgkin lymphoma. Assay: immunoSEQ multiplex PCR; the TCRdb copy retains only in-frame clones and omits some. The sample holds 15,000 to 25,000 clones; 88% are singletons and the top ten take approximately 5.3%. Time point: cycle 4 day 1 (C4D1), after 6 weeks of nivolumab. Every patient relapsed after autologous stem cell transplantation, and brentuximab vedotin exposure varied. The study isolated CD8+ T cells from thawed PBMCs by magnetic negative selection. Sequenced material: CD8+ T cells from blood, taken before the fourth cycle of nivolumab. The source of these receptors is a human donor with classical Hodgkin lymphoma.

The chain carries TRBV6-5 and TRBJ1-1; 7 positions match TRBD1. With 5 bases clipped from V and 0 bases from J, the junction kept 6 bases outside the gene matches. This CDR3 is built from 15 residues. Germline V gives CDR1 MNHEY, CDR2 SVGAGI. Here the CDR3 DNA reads TGTGCCAGCAGTGCCGGGGGGACAGTGAACACTGAAGCTTTCTTT. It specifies CASSAGGTVNTEAFF.

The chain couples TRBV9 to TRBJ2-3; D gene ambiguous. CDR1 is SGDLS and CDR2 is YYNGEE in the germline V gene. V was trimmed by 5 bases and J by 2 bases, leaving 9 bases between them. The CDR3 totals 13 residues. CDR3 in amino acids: CASRGAHTDTQYF. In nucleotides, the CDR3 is TGTGCCAGCAGGGGTGCCCACACAGATACGCAGTATTTT.

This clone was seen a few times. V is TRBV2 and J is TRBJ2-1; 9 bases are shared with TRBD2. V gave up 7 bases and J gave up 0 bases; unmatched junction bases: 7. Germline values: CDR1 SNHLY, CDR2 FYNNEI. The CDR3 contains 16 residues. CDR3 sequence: CASTGFSGSSYNEQFF. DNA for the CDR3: TGTGCCAGCACTGGATTTAGCGGGAGCTCCTACAATGAGCAGTTCTTC.

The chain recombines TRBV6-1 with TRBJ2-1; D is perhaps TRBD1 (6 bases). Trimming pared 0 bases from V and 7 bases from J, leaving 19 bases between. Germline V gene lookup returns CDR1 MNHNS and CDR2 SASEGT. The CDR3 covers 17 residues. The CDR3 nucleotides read TGTGCCAGCAGTGAAGCCTGGACAGTCCACAGAGGGAATGAGCAGTTCTTC. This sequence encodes CASSEAWTVHRGNEQFF.

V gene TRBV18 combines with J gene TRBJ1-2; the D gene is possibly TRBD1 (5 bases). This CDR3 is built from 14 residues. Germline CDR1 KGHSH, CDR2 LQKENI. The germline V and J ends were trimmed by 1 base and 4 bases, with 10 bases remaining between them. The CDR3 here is CASSPRGRFYGYTF. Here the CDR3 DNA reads TGTGCCAGCTCACCACGGGGCAGGTTCTATGGCTACACCTTC.

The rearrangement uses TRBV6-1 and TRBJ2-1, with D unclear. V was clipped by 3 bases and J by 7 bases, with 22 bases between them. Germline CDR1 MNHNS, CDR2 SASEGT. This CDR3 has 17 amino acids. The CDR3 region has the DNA TGTGCCAGCAGTGAGTCCTTATTGCTATTGCTTTTGAATGAGCAGTTCTTC. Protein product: CASSESLLLLLLNEQFF.